This T cell receptor beta chain is from a study of blood T cell repertoires in COVID-19. At the level of the study: The study drew acute and convalescent COVID-19 samples from the United States, Italy and Spain. PBMCs, B-cell-depleted T cells, or T cells provided the cDNA or gDNA that made up the material.

Original handling: Reference gene primers were amplified, and this amplification served to estimate nucleated cell counts. The assay was immunoSEQ multiplex PCR, and TCRdb's table has in-frame clones only and misses some. V and J calls plus clone size are reproduced from that table; the DNA served to infer D and trimming. The sample carries about 82,000 clones, 80% to 85% recorded once. Trimming took 1 base from V and 4 from J, leaving 5 bases between them. Germline V lookup: CDR1 SGHDN, CDR2 FVKESK. The CDR3 contains 12 residues. Worth noting for this clone: At the DNA level, this CDR3 is encoded by other sequences in the same sample as well.

The sample consisted of peripheral blood. This clonotype was obtained from a man older than 75 with acute or convalescent COVID-19. The chain is built from TRBV14 and TRBJ2-7; D is uncertain. The CDR3 here is CASSQVLYEQYF. CDR3 sequence (DNA): TGTGCCAGCAGCCAAGTCCTGTACGAGCAGTACTTC.